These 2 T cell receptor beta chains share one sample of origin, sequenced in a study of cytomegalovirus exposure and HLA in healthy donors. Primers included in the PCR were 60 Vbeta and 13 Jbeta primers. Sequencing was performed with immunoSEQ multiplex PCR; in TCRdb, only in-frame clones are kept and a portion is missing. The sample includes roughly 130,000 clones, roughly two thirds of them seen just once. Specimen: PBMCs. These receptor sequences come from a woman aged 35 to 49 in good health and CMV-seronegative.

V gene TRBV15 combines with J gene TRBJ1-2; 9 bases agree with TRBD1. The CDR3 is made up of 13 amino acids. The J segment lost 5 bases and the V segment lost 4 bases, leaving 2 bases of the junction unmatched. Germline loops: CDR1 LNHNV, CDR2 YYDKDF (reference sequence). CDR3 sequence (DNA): TGTGCCACCAGCAAACAGGGGGCGTATGGCTACACCTTC. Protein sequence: CATSKQGAYGYTF.

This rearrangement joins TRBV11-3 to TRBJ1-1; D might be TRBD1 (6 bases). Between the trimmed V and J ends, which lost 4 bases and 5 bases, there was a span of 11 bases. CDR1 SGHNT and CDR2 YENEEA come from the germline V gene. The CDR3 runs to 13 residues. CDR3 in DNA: TGTGCCAGCAGCTCTGGACAGTTTACTGAAGCTTTCTTT. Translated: CASSSGQFTEAFF.